The 15 T cell receptor beta chains given below trace back to one sample, sequenced in a study of CD8+ T cells in alopecia areata. The treatment here: oral pan-JAK inhibitor, 5-10 mg twice daily. Extracted RNA was reverse transcribed, and the resulting cDNA served as sequencing template. The method was immunoSEQ multiplex PCR; TCRdb's version includes in-frame clones alone and lacks a portion of them. Here the sample spans some 150,000 clones, 58% being singletons. This sample comprised CD4+ T cells sorted from blood, obtained between weeks 55 and 65, from a patient treated with tofacitinib. Receptors originate from a human donor with alopecia areata.

The chain combines TRBV4-1 with TRBJ1-1; D is undetermined. Trimming cost V 0 bases and J 3 bases, with 14 bases left between them. The germline CDR1 and CDR2 sequences are MGHRA and YSYEKL. The CDR3 has 16 amino acids. The CDR3 is CASSQDRGKGHTEAFF. The CDR3 region has the DNA TGCGCCAGCAGCCAAGACAGAGGCAAGGGTCACACTGAAGCTTTCTTT.

V is TRBV7-2 and J is TRBJ2-3; D unclear. The CDR3 contains 13 residues. Germline loops: CDR1 SGHTA, CDR2 FQGNSA. V was clipped by 0 bases and J by 0 bases, with 1 base between them. The CDR3 region is CASSLASTDTQYF. CDR3 bases: TGTGCCAGCAGCTTAGCTAGCACAGATACGCAGTATTTT.

The rearrangement uses TRBV30 and TRBJ1-5; D unclear. The germline CDR1 and CDR2 sequences are GTSNPN and SVGIG (reference sequence). This CDR3 is 13 amino acids long. Written as DNA, the CDR3 is TGTGCATACGGAGGGCAAAGTGGGCAGCCCCAGCATTTT. Protein product: CAYGGQSGQPQHF.

V gene TRBV5-1 combines with J gene TRBJ1-5, with D unresolved. Germline values: CDR1 SGHRS, CDR2 YFSETQ. V was pared by 0 bases and J by 1 base, with 8 bases between. CDR3 length: 15 amino acids. In DNA form, the CDR3 reads TGCGCCAGCAGCTTGGGGGAAAGGAGCAATCAGCCCCAGCATTTT. Residues: CASSLGERSNQPQHF.

This clone appeared a few times. The rearrangement joins TRBV29-1 to TRBJ2-5; D is possibly TRBD1 (5 bases). The CDR3 runs to 11 residues. Germline assignment: CDR1 SQVTM and CDR2 ANQGSEA. Trimming cost V 5 bases and J 1 base, with 5 bases left between them. Written as DNA, the CDR3 is TGCAGCGTTCAGGGCCAAGAGACCCAGTACTTC. Translation gives CSVQGQETQYF.

The gene calls are TRBV29-1 and TRBJ2-5; the D call may be TRBD1 or TRBD2 (6 bases each). Germline CDR1 and CDR2: SQVTM and ANQGSEA. CDR3 length: 15 amino acids. V lost 0 bases and J 5 bases, leaving 16 bases between the germline ends. CDR3 sequence: CSVEDLAGEAETQYF. Written as DNA, the CDR3 is TGCAGCGTTGAAGATTTGGCAGGGGAGGCGGAGACCCAGTACTTC. Supplemented by reference TRBV29-1 and TRBJ2-5, the full variable domain reads SAVISQKPSRDICQRGTSLTIQCQVDSQVTMMFWYRQQPGQSLTLIATANQGSEATYESGFVIDKFPISRPNLTFSTLTVSNMSPEDSSIYLCSVEDLAGEAETQYFGPGTRLLVL.

This chain uses TRBV5-6 with TRBJ2-1; TRBD2 matches at 13 bases. The V and J ends lost 7 bases and 2 bases, in that order; junction bases with no gene match: 6. CDR1 and CDR2 (germline): SGHDT, YYEEEE. The CDR3 runs to 16 residues. As DNA, the CDR3 is TGTGCCAGCCGGACTAGCGGGGGAACTACCTACAATGAGCAGTTCTTC. The encoded protein is CASRTSGGTTYNEQFF. Based on the CDR3 plus reference TRBV5-6 and TRBJ2-1, the full variable domain is DAGVTQSPTHLIKTRGQQVTLRCSPKSGHDTVSWYQQALGQGPQFIFQYYEEEERQRGNFPDRFSGHQFPNYSSELNVNALLLGDSALYLCASRTSGGTTYNEQFFGPGTRLTVL.

The rearrangement joins TRBV16 to TRBJ2-1; D perhaps matches TRBD2 (6 bases). The CDR3 spans 12 residues. Germline loops: CDR1 KGHSY, CDR2 FQNENV. Trimming pared 6 bases from V and 10 bases from J, leaving 13 bases between. CDR3 sequence: CASRKGEDEQFF. CDR3 bases: TGTGCCAGCAGAAAAGGGGAGGACGAGCAGTTCTTC.

Note on this clone: One end of the junction is discordant with germline, which a read error may explain. The chain couples TRBV10-3 to TRBJ2-3; 8 nucleotides match TRBD1. Germline CDR1 reads ENHRY; CDR2 reads SYGVKD. CDR3 length equals 12 residues. The CDR3 bases are TGTGCCAGCAGTGAGGCAGGGGGCACGCAGTATTTT. Translating gives CASSEAGGTQYF.

The DNA of the CDR3 is TGTGCCAGCAGCTTAGGCGGGACCCTCGAGAGGGGCTACACCTTC. This translates into CASSLGGTLERGYTF. The chain recombines TRBV11-2 with TRBJ1-2, with a weak D call TRBD1 (5 bases). CDR3 length: 15 amino acids. Germline CDR1 is SGHAT and CDR2 is FQNNGV. V was clipped by 1 base and J by 8 bases, with 17 bases between them.

As concerns this clone: Distinct nucleotide sequences in the sample also encode this CDR3. V is TRBV9 and J is TRBJ2-7, with 9 bases that match TRBD2. The CDR3 extends over 14 amino acids. Germline CDR1 and CDR2: SGDLS and YYNGEE. V shed 4 bases, J shed 2 bases, and the junction held 4 bases outside the gene matches. CDR3: CASSPRLAAYEQYF. CDR3 DNA sequence: TGTGCCAGCAGCCCCAGACTAGCGGCCTACGAGCAGTACTTC.

The chain links TRBV30 to TRBJ2-2; a weak D match, TRBD2 (5 bases). This CDR3 spans 15 amino acids. The germline V and J ends were trimmed by 1 base and 2 bases, with 11 bases remaining between them. Germline CDR1 reads GTSNPN; CDR2 reads SVGIG (reference sequence). The CDR3 loop is CAWSGGRRNTGELFF. The CDR3 DNA is TGTGCCTGGAGTGGTGGGAGAAGAAACACCGGGGAGCTGTTTTTT.

This clone has just a few counts. The chain combines TRBV15 with TRBJ1-5; TRBD1 aligns across 7 bases. The CDR3 consists of 16 residues. Germline V gene data show CDR1 as LNHNV and CDR2 as YYDKDF (reference sequence). J lost 4 bases, V lost 2 bases, and 8 bases had no gene match. The CDR3 region is CATSRFGQEKNQPQHF. DNA for the CDR3: TGTGCCACCAGCAGATTCGGACAGGAGAAAAATCAGCCCCAGCATTTT.

The chain carries TRBV30 and TRBJ2-7, with TRBD2 matching 9 bases. Germline CDR1 and CDR2: GTSNPN and SVGIG (reference sequence). Trimming at V came to 7 bases and at J to 8 bases, leaving 12 bases not matched to a gene. This CDR3 contains 13 residues. The CDR3 here is CALAGDPFAKQYF. CDR3 sequence (DNA): TGTGCCTTAGCGGGGGACCCCTTTGCGAAGCAGTACTTC. The whole variable domain, filled in from reference TRBV30 and TRBJ2-7, reads SQTIHQWPATLVQPVGSPLSLECTVEGTSNPNLYWYRQAAGRGLQLLFYSVGIGQISSEVPQNLSASRPQDRQFILSSKKLLLSDSGFYLCALAGDPFAKQYFGPGTRLTVT.

This chain joins TRBV20-1 and TRBJ2-7; tentatively, D is TRBD1 (6 bases). The CDR3 is made up of 11 amino acids. V was clipped by 4 bases and J by 3 bases, with 7 bases between them. Germline assignment: CDR1 DFQATT and CDR2 SNEGSKA (reference sequence). In DNA form, the CDR3 reads TGCAGTGCTAAAGGGGGCTACGAGCAGTACTTC. Residues: CSAKGGYEQYF.